The 18 T cell receptor beta chains below come from one sample, sequenced in a study of T-cell reconstitution after alpha-beta-depleted transplantation in children. Unique molecular identifiers were incorporated into the prepared TCRbeta library. TCRdb redid the calling of the PCR reads with MiXCR, one entry per CDR3 protein. The sample yields under 75,000 distinct CDR3 sequences, approximately 10% seen once. This specimen consisted of PBMCs, obtained before TCRalphabeta/CD19-depleted stem cell transplant. These receptors came from a boy aged 5-17 years with acute myeloid leukemia, due to receive a stem cell transplant.

V gene TRBV30 combines with J gene TRBJ2-3; D gene ambiguous. The CDR3 covers 11 residues. The germline V and J ends were trimmed by 0 bases and 9 bases, with 7 bases remaining between them. CDR1 is GTSNPN, CDR2 SVGIG, per germline (reference sequence). In DNA form, the CDR3 reads TGTGCCTGGAGTGTGAGTGAGACGCAGTATTTT. It yields the protein CAWSVSETQYF.

As concerns this clonotype: Being one base from a much bigger clone, this may be a read error. This chain connects TRBV6-6 to TRBJ2-7; D gene ambiguous. Germline CDR1 and CDR2: MNHNY and SVGAGI (reference sequence). This CDR3 has 13 amino acids. V lost 5 bases to trimming and J lost 6 bases, with 14 bases between them. CDR3: CASSPLVGIEQYV. As DNA, the CDR3 is TGTGCCAGCAGTCCTTTGGTGGGTATCGAGCAGTACGTC.

This clonotype was picked up many times. The rearrangement links TRBV5-1 to TRBJ1-2; D ambiguous. Looked up from germline, CDR1 is SGHRS and CDR2 is YFSETQ. The germline V and J ends were trimmed by 2 bases and 0 bases, with 8 bases remaining between them. This CDR3 comprises 14 residues. The CDR3 is CASSLAEANYGYTF. Written as DNA, the CDR3 is TGCGCCAGCAGCTTAGCAGAAGCTAACTATGGCTACACCTTC.

This clonotype has a count of ten or more. The rearrangement joins TRBV19 to TRBJ1-1, with D unresolved. This CDR3 is built from 12 residues. Germline V gene data show CDR1 as LNHDA and CDR2 as SQIVND (reference sequence). V was clipped by 3 bases and J by 4 bases, with 6 bases between them. The CDR3 protein is CASSMKITEAFF. The CDR3, as DNA: TGTGCCAGTAGTATGAAAATCACTGAAGCTTTCTTT. The complete variable domain, with remaining parts taken from reference TRBV19 and TRBJ1-1, reads DGGITQSPKYLFRKEGQNVTLSCEQNLNHDAMYWYRQDPGQGLRLIYYSQIVNDFQKGDIAEGYSVSREKKESFPLTVTSAQKNPTAFYLCASSMKITEAFFGQGTRLTVV.

In this sample, this clonotype turned up many times. The chain uses TRBV9 and TRBJ1-6; 8 nucleotides match TRBD1. Per germline, CDR1 SGDLS and CDR2 YYNGEE. V trimming: 3 bases; J trimming: 10 bases; junction bases outside the gene matches: 6. CDR3 length: 14 amino acids. CDR3 in DNA: TGTGCCAGCAGCGCCCGGACAGGGCCCTCACCCCTCCACTTT. Amino acids: CASSARTGPSPLHF.

This clonotype was seen repeatedly, ten times or more. The chain is built from TRBV6-6 and TRBJ2-7; TRBD1 aligns across 7 bases. The junction had 5 bases not matched to a gene; V was cut back by 6 bases and J by 3 bases. The CDR3 runs 13 residues. Germline lookup yields CDR1 MNHNY and CDR2 SVGAGI (reference sequence). CDR3 nucleotide sequence: TGTGCCAGCAGGCGGCAGGGGGTCTACGAGCAGTACTTC. Protein product: CASRRQGVYEQYF.

There are many counts of this clonotype. The chain combines TRBV4-3 with TRBJ2-5; no clear D gene. Trimming cost V 0 bases and J 5 bases, with 10 bases left between them. CDR3 length: 14 amino acids. Germline values: CDR1 LGHNA, CDR2 YSLEER. The CDR3 here is CASSQEDRWETQYF. CDR3 nucleotides: TGCGCCAGCAGCCAAGAGGATAGATGGGAGACCCAGTACTTC.

This clonotype came up many times. The chain employs TRBV4-3 and TRBJ1-6; no firm D call. Germline V CDR1 and CDR2: LGHNA, YSLEER. This CDR3 is 14 amino acids long. V was trimmed by 4 bases and J by 9 bases, leaving 13 bases between them. CDR3 region: CASSPRVSGSPLHF. For the CDR3, the DNA is TGCGCCAGCAGCCCCCGGGTCTCCGGTTCACCCCTCCACTTT.

This clonotype has a count of ten or more. The chain links TRBV19 to TRBJ1-1, with D tentatively TRBD1 (5 bases). Germline CDR1 reads LNHDA; CDR2 reads SQIVND (reference sequence). V was trimmed by 7 bases and J by 5 bases, leaving 14 bases between them. This CDR3 spans 13 amino acids. CDR3 nucleotides: TGTGCCAGTACCAGGTTCGGGGCGACTGAAGCTTTCTTT. It codes for CASTRFGATEAFF.

This clonotype was seen ten or more times. V usage is TRBV12-3 or TRBV12-4 and J usage is TRBJ2-3; 9 bases fit TRBD1. Trimming at V came to 6 bases and at J to 4 bases, leaving 5 bases not matched to a gene. The CDR3 spans 14 residues. CDR3 coding DNA: TGTGCCAGCAGCCAGGACAGGGGTCCAGATACGCAGTATTTT. Translated: CASSQDRGPDTQYF.

This clonotype was observed at least ten times. This chain's CDR3 is CASSLASTLTQYF. CDR3 DNA: TGTGCCAGCAGCTTAGCCTCGACCCTGACCCAGTACTTC. This chain links TRBV7-9 with TRBJ2-5; D is ambiguous. The CDR3 has 13 residues. The ends were cut back, 0 bases at V and 7 bases at J, with 9 bases in the middle. Germline CDR1 SEHNR, CDR2 FQNEAQ (reference sequence).

This clonotype was observed a few times. The chain recombines TRBV4-3 with TRBJ2-7; no clear D. The CDR3 extends over 14 amino acids. V shed 0 bases and J shed 3 bases, with 9 bases lying between them. Germline V gene sequence: CDR1 LGHNA, CDR2 YSLEER. The CDR3 here is CASSQDLDLYEQYF. CDR3 nucleotide sequence: TGCGCCAGCAGCCAAGATCTTGACCTCTACGAGCAGTACTTC.

There are many counts of this clonotype. This sequence joins TRBV10-3 and TRBJ1-5; D call uncertain. CDR1 is ENHRY and CDR2 is SYGVKD in the germline V gene. The CDR3 totals 14 residues. V was trimmed by 3 bases and J by 1 base, leaving 7 bases between them. The CDR3 DNA sequence: TGTGCCATCAGTGAAGGGTACAGCAATCAGCCCCAGCATTTT. Translated, it gives CAISEGYSNQPQHF.

This clonotype has ten or more counts. The gene calls are TRBV29-1 and TRBJ1-4; the D gene is possibly TRBD1 (5 bases). V lost 1 base, J lost 5 bases, and 11 bases lay in between. Germline CDR1 SQVTM, CDR2 ANQGSEA. This CDR3 spans 14 amino acids. The DNA for the CDR3 is TGCAGCGTTGAAGGGGGCAGGGTGAATGAAAAACTGTTTTTT. This sequence encodes CSVEGGRVNEKLFF. Full variable domain (missing parts from reference TRBV29-1 and TRBJ1-4): SAVISQKPSRDICQRGTSLTIQCQVDSQVTMMFWYRQQPGQSLTLIATANQGSEATYESGFVIDKFPISRPNLTFSTLTVSNMSPEDSSIYLCSVEGGRVNEKLFFGSGTQLSVL.

There are many counts of this clonotype. The chain carries TRBV29-1 and TRBJ1-2; D gene ambiguous. V was trimmed by 4 bases and J by 2 bases, leaving 8 bases between them. There are 12 residues in the CDR3. Germline CDR1 reads SQVTM; CDR2 reads ANQGSEA. The CDR3 bases are TGCAGCGTTGGTATAGGGAACTATGGCTACACCTTC. As protein: CSVGIGNYGYTF.

This clonotype was found many times. This rearrangement joins TRBV20-1 to TRBJ2-1; weak D call: TRBD2 (6 bases). The CDR3 loop spans 17 amino acids. V lost 4 bases and J 1 base, leaving 20 bases between the germline ends. The germline V gene has CDR1 DFQATT and CDR2 SNEGSKA (reference sequence). CDR3 protein: CSATSGRSFRSYNEQFF. For the CDR3, the DNA is TGCAGTGCTACCAGCGGGCGGTCTTTTAGATCCTACAATGAGCAGTTCTTC.

This clonotype was seen ten or more times. This chain links TRBV11-2 with TRBJ1-1, with 9 bases fitting TRBD1. Per the germline V gene, CDR1 is SGHAT and CDR2 is FQNNGV. V dropped 4 bases and J dropped 5; count of bases not matched to a gene: 17. The CDR3 consists of 18 residues. The CDR3: CASSSGTGSSRFRTEAFF. The CDR3, as DNA: TGTGCCAGCAGCTCTGGGACAGGGTCGTCCCGGTTTAGGACTGAAGCTTTCTTT. The variable domain in full, with the rest retrieved from reference TRBV11-2 and TRBJ1-1, is EAGVAQSPRYKIIEKRQSVAFWCNPISGHATLYWYQQILGQGPKLLIQFQNNGVVDDSQLPKDRFSAERLKGVDSTLKIQPAKLEDSAVYLCASSSGTGSSRFRTEAFFGQGTRLTVV.

Ten or more counts support this clonotype. This chain links TRBV3-1 with TRBJ1-1; tentative D call: TRBD1 (5 bases). The CDR3 length is 14 residues. V was cut by 4 bases and J by 0 bases, with 9 bases left in between. CDR1 is LGHDT and CDR2 is YNNKEL in the germline V gene (reference sequence). The CDR3 here is CASSRRAMNTEAFF. CDR3 nucleotides: TGTGCCAGCAGCCGCAGGGCCATGAACACTGAAGCTTTCTTT.